One sample yielded the 26 T cell receptor beta chains listed below, sequenced in a study of blood T cells in healthy people across ages. Sample-barcoded 5' priming and a J-beta primer mix drove a second PCR of about 7 to 12 cycles. Each CDR3 protein is one row after TCRdb ran MiXCR on the 5' RACE reads. This table has approximately 1,700,000 distinct CDR3 sequences, approximately 39% appearing once. The sequencing input was blood. These receptors were collected from a human donor in good health.

The genes are TRBV6-6 and TRBJ2-1, with 7 bases lining up with TRBD1. V was pared by 5 bases and J by 2 bases, with 3 bases of the junction left unmatched. From germline, CDR1 is MNHNY and CDR2 SVGAGI (reference sequence). The CDR3 is made up of 14 amino acids. CDR3: CASSAGQAYNEQFF. The CDR3 DNA sequence: TGTGCCAGCAGTGCAGGACAGGCCTACAATGAGCAGTTCTTC.

The chain joins TRBV20-1 to TRBJ1-2; D may be TRBD1 (5 bases). The V and J ends lost 0 bases and 3 bases respectively, with 17 bases between them. The CDR3 is made up of 16 amino acids. Germline assignment: CDR1 DFQATT and CDR2 SNEGSKA (reference sequence). CDR3 region: CSARDSSSGGYYGYTF. In nucleotides, the CDR3 is TGCAGTGCTAGAGACTCCTCGTCGGGGGGGTACTATGGCTACACCTTC.

This clonotype was detected only a few times. The rearrangement joins TRBV12-5 to TRBJ2-3; D may be TRBD1 (6 bases). Germline V gene sequence: CDR1 LGHNT, CDR2 FRNRAP. The germline V and J ends were trimmed by 2 bases and 0 bases, with 9 bases remaining between them. CDR3 length equals 15 residues. The DNA of the CDR3 is TGTGCTAGTGGTTTGACAGGGTTAAGCACAGATACGCAGTATTTT. Protein sequence: CASGLTGLSTDTQYF.

This chain links TRBV4-3 with TRBJ1-1; D not resolved. This CDR3 has 16 amino acids. Trimming took 0 bases from V and 1 from J, leaving 12 bases between them. Germline-derived CDR1 and CDR2 are LGHNA and YSLEER. CDR3 in DNA: TGCGCCAGCAGCCAAGACCTGAGAGAAACGAACACTGAAGCTTTCTTT. Protein sequence: CASSQDLRETNTEAFF.

This clonotype occurred a few times. The V and J genes are TRBV5-1 and TRBJ2-5; weak D call: TRBD2 (6 bases). Trimming took 4 bases from V and 5 from J, leaving 18 bases between them. The germline CDR1 and CDR2 sequences are SGHRS and YFSETQ. This CDR3 contains 15 residues. DNA for the CDR3: TGCGCCAGCAGCCCTACCGGGATCGCGGGGGAGACCCAGTACTTC. Its translation is CASSPTGIAGETQYF. Full variable domain (outside the CDR3, taken from reference TRBV5-1 and TRBJ2-5): KAGVTQTPRYLIKTRGQQVTLSCSPISGHRSVSWYQQTPGQGLQFLFEYFSETQRNKGNFPGRFSGRQFSNSRSEMNVSTLELGDSALYLCASSPTGIAGETQYFGPGTRLLVL.

The table lists this clonotype with a few counts. The chain is built from TRBV6-5 and TRBJ1-1; D not certain. Germline V gene lookup returns CDR1 MNHEY and CDR2 SVGAGI. This CDR3 is 12 amino acids long. V lost 5 bases and J 5 bases, leaving 9 bases between the germline ends. The CDR3 here is CASSRFGTEAFF. CDR3 coding DNA: TGTGCCAGCAGTAGGTTCGGGACTGAAGCTTTCTTT.

This clonotype showed up just a few times. Compared with germline, one end of the junction differs, possibly owing to a read error. The rearrangement joins TRBV6-2 or TRBV6-3 to TRBJ2-1; D is possibly TRBD1 or TRBD2 (6 bases each). Germline V gives CDR1 MNHEY, CDR2 SVGEGT. The CDR3 is 15 amino acids. CDR3 loop: CASSYEGGQYNEQFF. The CDR3 DNA follows: TGTGCCAGTAGTTACGAGGGGGGCCAATACAATGAGCAGTTCTTC.

This chain connects TRBV29-1 to TRBJ1-1; D unresolved. The CDR3 is 15 amino acids. Per germline, CDR1 SQVTM and CDR2 ANQGSEA. Trimming left V 0 bases short and J 7 bases short, with 18 bases between. The CDR3 DNA sequence: TGCAGCGTTGAAGAGGGCGCGCGGTATCCGGGTGAAGCTTTCTTT. This codes for CSVEEGARYPGEAFF.

The J gene is TRBJ2-7, the V gene TRBV9; D uncertain. V lost 2 bases, J lost 7 bases, and 19 bases lay in between. CDR1 and CDR2 (germline): SGDLS, YYNGEE. This CDR3 contains 15 residues. CDR3 region: CASSVGVDAPEEQYF. The CDR3 DNA follows: TGTGCCAGCAGCGTTGGTGTCGACGCCCCGGAGGAGCAGTACTTC.

The table lists this clonotype with a few counts. CDR3 amino acids: CSARASGVGRDDGYTF. Here the CDR3 DNA reads TGCAGTGCTAGAGCCTCAGGGGTTGGCAGGGATGATGGCTACACCTTC. The chain combines TRBV20-1 with TRBJ1-2; D may be TRBD1 (6 bases). The CDR3 is 16 amino acids. Germline values: CDR1 DFQATT, CDR2 SNEGSKA (reference sequence). Deletions cut 1 base from V and 6 bases from J, with 21 bases between.

This chain connects TRBV9 to TRBJ1-2; D might be TRBD1 (6 bases). Trimming shortened V by 1 base and J by 4 bases, and 11 bases separated the two germline ends. CDR1 is SGDLS, CDR2 YYNGEE, per germline. The CDR3 covers 14 residues. The CDR3 sequence: CASSVRGRGYGYTF. The CDR3 coding sequence is TGTGCCAGCAGCGTACGGGGGCGCGGCTATGGCTACACCTTC.

CDR3 nucleotides: TGTGCCAGCAGTTTGGGGGACGGGGGGGTCAATGAGCAGTTCTTC. Protein: CASSLGDGGVNEQFF. The chain employs TRBV6-5 and TRBJ2-1, with 8 bases matching TRBD2. Germline V gene lookup returns CDR1 MNHEY and CDR2 SVGAGI. The CDR3 sequence is 15 residues long. J gave up 6 bases and V 4 bases, and 8 bases lay outside the gene matches.

Ten or more counts support this clonotype. This chain connects TRBV20-1 to TRBJ1-5, with D uncertain. V was cut by 5 bases and J by 7 bases, with 18 bases left in between. The CDR3 totals 14 residues. Germline values: CDR1 DFQATT, CDR2 SNEGSKA (reference sequence). CDR3 sequence: CSAASPARQQPQHF. For the CDR3, the DNA is TGCAGTGCTGCAAGCCCCGCCAGACAACAGCCCCAGCATTTT.

This sequence joins TRBV12-3 or TRBV12-4 and TRBJ1-2; 8 nucleotides line up with TRBD1. The CDR3 totals 11 residues. Trimming cost V 10 bases and J 8 bases; bases outside gene matches: 6. CDR3 bases: TGTGCCATCCAGGGGGCGGGAGGCTACACCTTC. This encodes CAIQGAGGYTF.

This clonotype has a handful of counts. This chain uses TRBV20-1 with TRBJ2-1; the match to TRBD2 covers 15 bases. The CDR3 is 19 amino acids. V dropped 0 bases and J dropped 5; count of bases not matched to a gene: 11. Germline-derived CDR1 and CDR2 are DFQATT and SNEGSKA (reference sequence). The CDR3 coding sequence is TGCAGTGCTAGAGATCTTACGGGACTAGCGGGGGGTAAAGACAATGAGCAGTTCTTC. It encodes CSARDLTGLAGGKDNEQFF.

The table lists this clonotype with a few counts. The rearrangement links TRBV5-5 to TRBJ2-7; D unclear. CDR3 length: 13 amino acids. The V end lost 4 bases, the J end lost 4 bases, and 12 bases lay between the germline ends. Germline CDR1 and CDR2: SGHKS and YYEKEE (reference sequence). This chain's CDR3 is CASSPNLGYEQYF. The CDR3 DNA is TGTGCCAGCAGCCCCAATCTCGGTTACGAGCAGTACTTC.

The table lists this clonotype with a few counts. The chain combines TRBV20-1 with TRBJ2-3; 7 bases are a match to TRBD1. The germline V gene encodes CDR1 DFQATT and CDR2 SNEGSKA (reference sequence). The CDR3 loop spans 11 amino acids. After removal of 5 bases from V and 8 bases from J, the junction contained 4 bases not matched to a gene. CDR3 DNA: TGCAGTGCTTTACAGGGGCCTACGCAGTATTTT. Its protein is CSALQGPTQYF.

The chain employs TRBV4-1 and TRBJ2-7, with D perhaps TRBD2 (5 bases). There are 13 residues in the CDR3. The germline V and J ends were trimmed by 2 bases and 7 bases, with 12 bases remaining between them. Germline CDR1 MGHRA, CDR2 YSYEKL. The DNA of the CDR3 is TGCGCCAGCAGCCAACAGGACTGGACTGAGCAGTACTTC. This gives the protein CASSQQDWTEQYF.

Details on this clonotype: An end of the junction does not agree with germline; a read error may underlie this. The chain is built from TRBV7-6 and TRBJ1-4, with D possibly being TRBD1 (5 bases). There are 20 residues in the CDR3. Germline V gene sequence: CDR1 SGHVS, CDR2 FNYEAQ. The CDR3 bases are TGTGTCAGCAGCTTGAAGGATCGGGACCCCGGGCTTTCAACTAATGAAAAACTGTTTTTT. It is translated as CVSSLKDRDPGLSTNEKLFF.

This clonotype showed up just a few times. The rearrangement links TRBV20-1 to TRBJ2-4; D possibly corresponds to TRBD2 (6 bases). The DNA matches TRBJ2-5 better at its end, which makes the J call doubtful. CDR1 and CDR2 (germline): DFQATT, SNEGSKA (reference sequence). This CDR3 region has 15 residues. The DNA of the CDR3 is TGCAGTGCTAGAGCGTCTCGGGAGATCCAAGAGACCCAGTACTTC. It encodes CSARASREIQETQYF.

This chain uses TRBV29-1 with TRBJ2-1, with D possibly matching TRBD1 (6 bases). The CDR3 covers 15 residues. With 1 base removed from V and 13 bases from J, the gap between germline ends came to 23 bases. CDR1 and CDR2 (germline): SQVTM, ANQGSEA. In DNA, the CDR3 is TGCAGCGTTGAAGCGCAGGGGACCCTCCAAGAGACCCAGTTCTTC. Translated, it gives CSVEAQGTLQETQFF.

This clonotype has only a few counts. The V gene is TRBV6-6, the J gene TRBJ2-5; 9 bases line up with TRBD1. V lost 5 bases and J lost 5; bases outside the gene matches: 9. CDR1 is MNHNY, CDR2 SVGAGI, per germline (reference sequence). CDR3 length: 15 residues. The CDR3 region is CASSKTGGVEETQYF. The DNA of the CDR3 is TGTGCCAGCAGTAAAACAGGGGGCGTAGAGGAGACCCAGTACTTC.

There are a few counts of this clonotype. The rearrangement links TRBV20-1 to TRBJ2-1, with TRBD2 identical over 8 bases. The CDR3 loop spans 17 amino acids. CDR1 and CDR2 (germline): DFQATT, SNEGSKA (reference sequence). Unmatched junction bases numbered 10, after V lost 0 bases and J lost 3 bases. The CDR3 is CSARDWGPAGGYNEQFF. Written as DNA, the CDR3 is TGCAGTGCTAGAGATTGGGGTCCGGCGGGGGGCTACAATGAGCAGTTCTTC.

V gene TRBV14 combines with J gene TRBJ2-2, with D hard to call. This CDR3 has 13 residues. Germline V lookup: CDR1 SGHDN, CDR2 FVKESK. V dropped 8 bases and J dropped 1 base, with 8 bases sitting between them. In DNA form, the CDR3 reads TGTGCCAGCCGGGCCAGGAACACCGGGGAGCTGTTTTTT. As protein: CASRARNTGELFF.

This chain joins TRBV7-2 and TRBJ2-3, with D possibly TRBD2 on 6 matching bases. Trimming took 1 base from V and 2 from J, leaving 13 bases between them. The CDR3 contains 16 residues. CDR1 is SGHTA, CDR2 FQGNSA, per germline. This CDR3 is CASSLGSGFVTDTQYF. The CDR3 bases are TGTGCCAGCAGCTTAGGTAGCGGATTTGTCACAGATACGCAGTATTTT.

About this clonotype itself: One end of the junction does not line up with germline, which may come from a read error. The chain carries TRBV5-4 and TRBJ2-3, with no clear D. The germline V gene has CDR1 SGHNT and CDR2 YYREEE (reference sequence). The CDR3 contains 13 residues. CDR3: CAGSLFGHEKLYF. The CDR3 region has the DNA TGTGCCGGCAGCTTGTTTGGTCATGAAAAACTGTATTTT.